This entry lists 23 T cell receptor beta chains sequenced from one sample in a study of shared clonotypes between healthy human individuals. The data were produced by immunoSEQ multiplex PCR, yet TCRdb's version contains in-frame clones alone and is incomplete. Of roughly 2.2 million clones listed, 80% to 95% are singletons. The sample consisted of naive CD4+ T cells from PBMCs. Subset described: CD45RA+ positively selected. Receptors originate from a young man in good health. Some clones in this sample may be carry-over from other donors' samples.

The rearrangement links TRBV6-1 to TRBJ2-3; D may be TRBD2 (5 bases). The CDR3 extends over 14 amino acids. The V and J ends lost 6 bases and 9 bases respectively, with 19 bases between them. CDR1 MNHNS and CDR2 SASEGT come from the germline V gene. CDR3 nucleotides: TGTGCCAGCAGGTCTGATGGAGGAAGGGAAACGCAGTATTTT. It encodes CASRSDGGRETQYF.

This clone was recorded only once. This chain uses TRBV5-5 with TRBJ2-7; a possible D gene is TRBD1 (6 bases). The CDR3 covers 15 residues. V lost 4 bases and J 4 bases, leaving 18 bases between the germline ends. Germline assignment: CDR1 SGHKS and CDR2 YYEKEE (reference sequence). CDR3 amino acids: CASSHSGQGQYEQYF. The CDR3 nucleotides read TGTGCCAGCAGCCACTCAGGGCAGGGGCAGTACGAGCAGTACTTC.

The rearrangement links TRBV5-1 to TRBJ1-4; D might be TRBD1 (6 bases). CDR1 SGHRS and CDR2 YFSETQ come from the germline V gene. V shed 5 bases and J shed 0 bases, with 8 bases lying between them. The CDR3 sequence is 14 residues long. DNA of the CDR3: TGCGCCAGCAGAGGACAGTCAACTAATGAAAAACTGTTTTTT. This gives the protein CASRGQSTNEKLFF.

CDR3 DNA sequence: TGTGCCATCAGTGCCGCCATGGACAGTGAAGCTTTCTTT. As protein: CAISAAMDSEAFF. The chain employs TRBV10-3 and TRBJ1-1, with D perhaps TRBD1 (6 bases). Germline V gives CDR1 ENHRY, CDR2 SYGVKD. This CDR3 region has 13 residues. With 4 bases removed from V and 7 bases from J, the gap between germline ends came to 13 bases.

This clone was observed a single time. The rearrangement uses TRBV5-1 and TRBJ1-1; D remains ambiguous. The germline V gene encodes CDR1 SGHRS and CDR2 YFSETQ. The CDR3 extends over 13 amino acids. V was clipped by 3 bases and J by 2 bases, with 8 bases between them. The CDR3 region is CASSSGPNTEAFF. CDR3 in DNA: TGCGCCAGCAGCTCAGGACCTAACACTGAAGCTTTCTTT.

This clone showed up just a few times. This chain connects TRBV11-3 to TRBJ1-1; D remains ambiguous. CDR1 is SGHNT, CDR2 YENEEA, per germline. This CDR3 is built from 12 residues. V lost 3 bases and J 5 bases, leaving 7 bases between the germline ends. This CDR3 is CASSFGETEAFF. The DNA for the CDR3 is TGTGCCAGCAGCTTCGGGGAAACTGAAGCTTTCTTT. Variable domain in full (rest from reference TRBV11-3 and TRBJ1-1): EAGVVQSPRYKIIEKKQPVAFWCNPISGHNTLYWYLQNLGQGPELLIRYENEEAVDDSQLPKDRFSAERLKGVDSTLKIQPAELGDSAVYLCASSFGETEAFFGQGTRLTVV.

The chain has TRBV30 and TRBJ2-7; no clear D. V shed 2 bases and J shed 0 bases, with 11 bases lying between them. CDR1 GTSNPN and CDR2 SVGIG come from the germline V gene (reference sequence). The CDR3 contains 14 residues. The CDR3 DNA is TGTGCCTGGAGTCGGGCGGTGAGCTCCTACGAGCAGTACTTC. This encodes CAWSRAVSSYEQYF. The full variable domain, completed using reference TRBV30 and TRBJ2-7, is SQTIHQWPATLVQPVGSPLSLECTVEGTSNPNLYWYRQAAGRGLQLLFYSVGIGQISSEVPQNLSASRPQDRQFILSSKKLLLSDSGFYLCAWSRAVSSYEQYFGPGTRLTVT.

The V and J genes are TRBV5-4 and TRBJ1-1; D might be TRBD1 (5 bases). The CDR3 is 15 amino acids. V was pared by 6 bases and J by 1 base, with 16 bases between. Per germline, CDR1 SGHNT and CDR2 YYREEE (reference sequence). The CDR3, as DNA: TGTGCCAGCACCCCGCAGGGATGGCCGAACACTGAAGCTTTCTTT. It specifies CASTPQGWPNTEAFF.

This rearrangement joins TRBV4-1 to TRBJ2-3; D is perhaps TRBD2 (5 bases). V lost 4 bases, J lost 0 bases, and 14 bases lay in between. Germline loops: CDR1 MGHRA, CDR2 YSYEKL. The CDR3 is made up of 16 amino acids. CDR3 loop: CASSPLSRTSTDTQYF. DNA of the CDR3: TGCGCCAGCAGCCCCCTTTCTAGGACTAGCACAGATACGCAGTATTTT.

The gene calls are TRBV6-9 and TRBJ1-5; D perhaps matches TRBD1 (5 bases). Deletions cut 2 bases from V and 5 bases from J, with 13 bases between. The CDR3 extends over 15 amino acids. Germline V gives CDR1 MNHGY, CDR2 SVAAGI. The CDR3 bases are TGTGCCAGCAGTTATAGGGGTCAGGAGGATCAGCCCCAGCATTTT. Its translation is CASSYRGQEDQPQHF.

The rearrangement uses TRBV6-5 and TRBJ2-1, with TRBD2 matching 7 bases. Trimming cost V 0 bases and J 9 bases; bases outside gene matches: 5. This CDR3 has 14 amino acids. CDR1 MNHEY and CDR2 SVGAGI come from the germline V gene. This CDR3 reads CASSYSTSGGEQFF. The CDR3, as DNA: TGTGCCAGCAGTTACTCGACGTCGGGGGGTGAGCAGTTCTTC.

The rearrangement joins TRBV30 to TRBJ2-6, with unresolved D. There are 17 residues in the CDR3. V shed 0 bases and J shed 3 bases, with 15 bases lying between them. Germline V lookup: CDR1 GTSNPN, CDR2 SVGIG (reference sequence). The CDR3 is CAWSVDRSGFGANVLTF. The CDR3 nucleotides are TGTGCCTGGAGTGTAGATCGTTCCGGGTTTGGGGCCAACGTCCTGACTTTC.

The chain uses TRBV21-1 and TRBJ2-6; TRBD1 reflects the table's D call only, with no check against the DNA. TRBV21-1 is listed as a pseudogene. There are 17 residues in the CDR3. The DNA of the CDR3 is TGTGCCAGCAGCAAAGGTCCAGGGGGCTCTGGGGCCAACGTCCTGACTTTC. It is translated as CASSKGPGGSGANVLTF.

The rearrangement links TRBV9 to TRBJ2-1, with TRBD2 matching 10 bases. Unmatched junction bases numbered 10, after V lost 0 bases and J lost 10 bases. CDR3 size: 16 residues. CDR1 is SGDLS, CDR2 YYNGEE, per germline. CDR3 sequence: CASSVGGLAGAREQFF. CDR3 nucleotide sequence: TGTGCCAGCAGCGTAGGAGGTCTAGCGGGAGCTCGGGAGCAGTTCTTC.

The J gene is TRBJ2-7, the V gene TRBV5-6; perhaps TRBD2 as D (6 bases). This CDR3 region has 12 residues. Trimming took off 4 bases at V and 6 bases at J, with 11 bases between the two ends. Germline-derived CDR1 and CDR2 are SGHDT and YYEEEE. The CDR3 sequence: CASSRPGGEQYF. Here the CDR3 DNA reads TGTGCCAGCAGCCGCCCCGGGGGCGAGCAGTACTTC.

The V and J genes are TRBV10-3 and TRBJ1-2, with D unresolved. This CDR3 spans 12 amino acids. Trimming stripped 3 bases from V and 7 bases from J, with 9 bases between. In germline, CDR1 is ENHRY, CDR2 SYGVKD. The CDR3 DNA follows: TGTGCCATCAGTGACAGCCAGGTTGGCTACACCTTC. Encoded protein: CAISDSQVGYTF.

V is TRBV6-5 and J is TRBJ2-7, with D possibly TRBD2 on 7 matching bases. The CDR3 covers 15 residues. Germline V gene lookup returns CDR1 MNHEY and CDR2 SVGAGI. The ends were cut back, 5 bases at V and 2 bases at J, with 16 bases in the middle. The CDR3 DNA follows: TGTGCCAGCAGTAAAAGGAGGGGGGGAACCTACGAGCAGTACTTC. Translating it yields CASSKRRGGTYEQYF.

The J gene is TRBJ2-3, the V gene TRBV2; weak D call: TRBD1 (6 bases). The CDR3 contains 17 residues. Germline lookup yields CDR1 SNHLY and CDR2 FYNNEI. V was trimmed by 5 bases and J by 0 bases, leaving 18 bases between them. The CDR3 spells CASSLTGTPSSTDTQYF. The CDR3, as DNA: TGTGCCAGCAGTTTGACCGGGACACCTTCTAGCACAGATACGCAGTATTTT.

J is TRBJ2-7 and V is TRBV6-6; TRBD2 matches 8 bases. The CDR3 is 15 amino acids. Germline CDR1 and CDR2: MNHNY and SVGAGI (reference sequence). V shed 5 bases, J shed 5 bases, and the junction held 11 bases outside the gene matches. The CDR3, as DNA: TGTGCCAGCAGTGCCCCGGGACTAGTAGCTAACGAGCAGTACTTC. Amino acid sequence: CASSAPGLVANEQYF.

This chain joins TRBV9 and TRBJ2-3; TRBD2 matches at 10 bases. Looked up from germline, CDR1 is SGDLS and CDR2 is YYNGEE. V shed 4 bases and J 2 bases; nucleotides not matched to a gene: 4. The CDR3 covers 15 residues. The DNA for the CDR3 is TGTGCCAGCAGCTTGAGCGGGAGGGCCACAGATACGCAGTATTTT. Translation: CASSLSGRATDTQYF. Full variable domain (rest looked up from reference TRBV9 and TRBJ2-3): DSGVTQTPKHLITATGQRVTLRCSPRSGDLSVYWYQQSLDQGLQFLIQYYNGEERAKGNILERFSAQQFPDLHSELNLSSLELGDSALYFCASSLSGRATDTQYFGPGTRLTVL.

The V gene is TRBV2, the J gene TRBJ2-2; the D gene is possibly TRBD2 (6 bases). The CDR3 runs 14 residues. Germline lookup yields CDR1 SNHLY and CDR2 FYNNEI. V lost 8 bases to trimming and J lost 3 bases, with 13 bases between them. CDR3 amino acids: CASRGTPDTGELFF. The DNA for the CDR3 is TGTGCCAGCCGGGGGACTCCCGACACCGGGGAGCTGTTTTTT.

V usage is TRBV7-2 and J usage is TRBJ1-4, with D uncertain. V dropped 2 bases and J dropped 7 bases, with 8 bases sitting between them. Per the germline V gene, CDR1 is SGHTA and CDR2 is FQGNSA. The CDR3 extends over 13 amino acids. CDR3 nucleotides: TGTGCCAGCAGCTTAAGGTTAGGTGAAAAACTGTTTTTT. It translates to CASSLRLGEKLFF.

This rearrangement joins TRBV5-4 to TRBJ1-2; possible D gene TRBD1, 5 bases. Trimming shortened V by 4 bases and J by 2 bases, and 18 bases separated the two germline ends. The CDR3 sequence is 16 residues long. Germline loops: CDR1 SGHNT, CDR2 YYREEE (reference sequence). As DNA, the CDR3 is TGTGCCAGCAGCCTCGGGACCGGGACCGAAAACTATGGCTACACCTTC. Translated: CASSLGTGTENYGYTF.